The 31 T cell receptor beta chains presented below share a single source sample, sequenced in a study of blood T cell repertoires in COVID-19. Sequenced by immunoSEQ multiplex PCR; TCRdb stores in-frame clones only, minus some. The repertoire holds about 230,000 clones, with 81% as singletons. Input material: peripheral blood. Receptors were obtained from a woman older than 75 with acute or convalescent COVID-19.

The rearrangement uses TRBV5-8 and TRBJ2-5; D may be TRBD2 (5 bases). Trimming stripped 8 bases from V and 0 bases from J, with 17 bases between. The CDR3 totals 15 residues. Germline values: CDR1 SGHTS, CDR2 YDEGEE. The DNA for the CDR3 is TGTGCCAGAACCGACCCGCGGGTCTACCAAGAGACCCAGTACTTC. Its protein product is CARTDPRVYQETQYF.

The chain recombines TRBV2 with TRBJ1-2, with 10 bases matching TRBD1. V lost 9 bases, J lost 3 bases, and 1 base stayed unmatched. The CDR3 consists of 12 residues. Germline values: CDR1 SNHLY, CDR2 FYNNEI. The CDR3 here is CARGTGDYGYTF. The CDR3 DNA is TGTGCCAGGGGGACAGGGGACTATGGCTACACCTTC.

This clone was observed a single time. The V call is TRBV14, the J call TRBJ1-2; D call uncertain. The CDR3 covers 16 residues. In germline, CDR1 is SGHDN, CDR2 FVKESK. Trimming cost V 0 bases and J 6 bases, with 17 bases left between them. The CDR3 sequence is CASSQDVRVSNNGYTF. CDR3 DNA sequence: TGTGCCAGCAGCCAAGATGTTCGGGTTTCGAATAATGGCTACACCTTC.

The V gene is TRBV28, the J gene TRBJ2-3; 9 bases are shared with TRBD1. Germline-derived CDR1 and CDR2 are MDHEN and SYDVKM. The J segment lost 10 bases and the V segment lost 6 bases, leaving 8 bases of the junction unmatched. This CDR3 region has 13 residues. CDR3 protein: CASSFGTGIPQYF. For the CDR3, the DNA is TGTGCCAGCAGCTTCGGGACAGGGATACCGCAGTATTTT.

V gene TRBV19 combines with J gene TRBJ2-1, with TRBD2 matching over 12 bases. CDR3 length: 16 amino acids. Per germline, CDR1 LNHDA and CDR2 SQIVND (reference sequence). The V gene end was trimmed by 7 bases and the J gene end by 4 bases; junction bases not matched to a gene: 8. The CDR3 loop reads CASTRTSGALYNEQFF. The CDR3 nucleotides read TGTGCCAGTACCCGGACTAGCGGGGCCCTTTACAATGAGCAGTTCTTC.

The CDR3 DNA sequence: TGTGCCAGCAGCCACAGGGCCAACACTGAAGCTTTCTTT. It yields the protein CASSHRANTEAFF. The chain couples TRBV5-6 to TRBJ1-1; maybe TRBD1 (6 bases). V was shortened by 4 bases and J by 2 bases, with 9 bases between the two germline ends. CDR3 length: 13 amino acids. Germline loops: CDR1 SGHDT, CDR2 YYEEEE.

This rearrangement joins TRBV19 to TRBJ2-1; 11 nucleotides agree with TRBD1. This CDR3 region has 19 residues. V lost 9 bases to trimming and J lost 8 bases; unmatched junction nucleotides: 24. Germline assignment: CDR1 LNHDA and CDR2 SQIVND (reference sequence). CDR3 bases: TGTGCCAGAAATAACCGGGACAGGGGGGCCCCGGGAGGGACGGATGAGCAGTTCTTC. Translating it yields CARNNRDRGAPGGTDEQFF.

The CDR3 region is CASSNTYSGSGGRETQYF. CDR3 DNA sequence: TGCGCCAGCAGCAACACCTATAGCGGGAGCGGGGGTCGGGAGACCCAGTACTTC. The chain recombines TRBV5-1 with TRBJ2-5, with 9 bases lining up with TRBD2. The junction had 18 bases not matched to a gene; V was cut back by 4 bases and J by 5 bases. CDR1 is SGHRS and CDR2 is YFSETQ in the germline V gene. The CDR3 covers 18 residues. Full variable domain (remainder filled in from reference TRBV5-1 and TRBJ2-5): KAGVTQTPRYLIKTRGQQVTLSCSPISGHRSVSWYQQTPGQGLQFLFEYFSETQRNKGNFPGRFSGRQFSNSRSEMNVSTLELGDSALYLCASSNTYSGSGGRETQYFGPGTRLLVL.

The rearrangement uses TRBV10-1 and TRBJ2-3; 8 bases match TRBD2. Germline-derived CDR1 and CDR2 are WNHNN and SYGVQD (reference sequence). The J segment lost 4 bases and the V segment lost 0 bases, leaving 3 bases of the junction unmatched. This CDR3 is built from 15 residues. CDR3 nucleotide sequence: TGCGCCAGCAGTGAGTCGGGACTAGTGTCAGATACGCAGTATTTT. This gives the protein CASSESGLVSDTQYF.

The chain uses TRBV5-8 and TRBJ1-5; no reliable D call. The CDR3 runs to 15 residues. Per the germline V gene, CDR1 is SGHTS and CDR2 is YDEGEE. V lost 1 base to trimming and J lost 0 bases, with 8 bases between them. The chain's CDR3 is CASSLRVNSNQPQHF. Here the CDR3 DNA reads TGTGCCAGCAGCTTGCGGGTAAATAGCAATCAGCCCCAGCATTTT.

The gene calls are TRBV27 and TRBJ1-6, with D perhaps matching TRBD1 (5 bases). The V end was cut by 0 bases, the J end by 4 bases, with 13 bases between. Germline V gene data show CDR1 as MNHEY and CDR2 as SMNVEV (reference sequence). The CDR3 extends over 17 amino acids. CDR3: CASSLSMGGLYNSPLHF. The CDR3 DNA reads TGTGCCAGCAGTTTATCGATGGGGGGACTATATAATTCACCCCTCCACTTT.

CDR3 DNA: TGTGCTAGTGGCCCCGGGACAGGGCCCTATGGCTACACCTTC. Translated, it gives CASGPGTGPYGYTF. The chain employs TRBV12-5 and TRBJ1-2; TRBD1 matches at 9 bases. This CDR3 is built from 14 residues. In germline, CDR1 is LGHNT, CDR2 FRNRAP. V was clipped by 6 bases and J by 4 bases; unmatched bases: 6.

J is TRBJ2-2 and V is TRBV7-2; a weak D match, TRBD2 (5 bases). There are 15 residues in the CDR3. Trimming left V 2 bases short and J 0 bases short, with 7 bases between. Germline V lookup: CDR1 SGHTA, CDR2 FQGNSA. The CDR3 DNA sequence: TGTGCCAGCAGCTTAATACTAGCGAACACCGGGGAGCTGTTTTTT. Its translation: CASSLILANTGELFF.

The genes are TRBV6-5 and TRBJ2-3, with 7 positions matching TRBD1. This CDR3 comprises 14 residues. Germline CDR1 is MNHEY and CDR2 is SVGAGI. V shed 5 bases, J shed 1 base, and the junction held 3 bases outside the gene matches. The CDR3 loop is CASSQTGGTDTQYF. The CDR3 DNA reads TGTGCCAGCAGTCAAACAGGGGGCACAGATACGCAGTATTTT.

V usage is TRBV3-1 (or the pseudogene TRBV3-2) and J usage is TRBJ2-7; no clear D. The length of the CDR3 is 16 residues. V shed 0 bases and J shed 0 bases, with 12 bases lying between them. Germline CDR1 LGHDT, CDR2 YNNKEL (reference sequence). The CDR3 nucleotides are TGTGCCAGCAGCCAAGATCTAATCGCATTCTCCTACGAGCAGTACTTC. Protein: CASSQDLIAFSYEQYF.

This sequence joins TRBV10-3 and TRBJ1-5, with 7 nucleotides matching TRBD1. J was trimmed by 0 bases and V by 6 bases; bases with no gene match: 5. CDR3 length equals 15 residues. The germline V gene encodes CDR1 ENHRY and CDR2 SYGVKD. DNA of the CDR3: TGTGCCATCAGGAGGGACAGTTATAGCAATCAGCCCCAGCATTTT. It specifies CAIRRDSYSNQPQHF.

This clone was found once. The V call is TRBV18, the J call TRBJ2-1, with TRBD2 identical over 7 bases. The CDR3 loop spans 15 amino acids. V lost 4 bases and J lost 7; bases outside the gene matches: 10. From germline, CDR1 is KGHSH and CDR2 LQKENI. The CDR3 sequence: CASSLSGAEGNEQFF. The CDR3 DNA is TGTGCCAGCTCACTCAGCGGGGCCGAAGGGAATGAGCAGTTCTTC.

The V and J genes are TRBV10-3 and TRBJ1-1, with 8 nucleotides matching TRBD1. The CDR3 has 16 residues. Looked up from germline, CDR1 is ENHRY and CDR2 is SYGVKD. Germline trimming cut 3 bases from V and 3 bases from J; bases unmatched to any gene: 9. Written as DNA, the CDR3 is TGTGCCATCAGTGACAGGCAGGGGGCGGGTTACACTGAAGCTTTCTTT. It translates to CAISDRQGAGYTEAFF.

Note on this clone: Other DNA variants within this sample encode the same CDR3. The rearrangement joins TRBV6-5 to TRBJ1-1; TRBD1 agrees at 11 bases. J was trimmed by 4 bases and V by 0 bases; bases with no gene match: 1. The CDR3 covers 15 residues. Germline V CDR1 and CDR2: MNHEY, SVGAGI. As DNA, the CDR3 is TGTGCCAGCAGTTACTCCGGACAGGGGGCCACTGAAGCTTTCTTT. Translated, it gives CASSYSGQGATEAFF.

The chain carries TRBV6-5 and TRBJ2-7; 9 bases align to TRBD2. This CDR3 has 15 amino acids. Germline values: CDR1 MNHEY, CDR2 SVGAGI. Losses at the gene ends were 5 bases for V and 1 base for J; bases not matched to a gene: 6. The CDR3 nucleotides are TGTGCCAGCAGTATGAGCGGGAGGCTTTCCTACGAGCAGTACTTC. Translation: CASSMSGRLSYEQYF.

The chain combines TRBV5-1 with TRBJ1-3; 7 bases match TRBD1. Looked up from germline, CDR1 is SGHRS and CDR2 is YFSETQ. The CDR3 is made up of 16 amino acids. Unmatched junction bases numbered 7, after V lost 4 bases and J lost 0 bases. This CDR3 is CASSTGQASSGNTIYF. The DNA for the CDR3 is TGCGCCAGCAGCACCGGACAGGCCAGCTCTGGAAACACCATATATTTT.

The chain has TRBV29-1 and TRBJ2-1, with TRBD2 identical over 12 bases. The length of the CDR3 is 16 residues. Per the germline V gene, CDR1 is SQVTM and CDR2 is ANQGSEA. V gave up 7 bases and J gave up 5 bases; unmatched junction bases: 12. The CDR3 protein is CSGLAGVGLYNNEQFF. The CDR3, as DNA: TGCAGCGGACTAGCGGGAGTCGGGCTTTATAACAATGAGCAGTTCTTC.

The genes are TRBV7-2 and TRBJ1-2; D is ambiguous. Germline CDR1 SGHTA, CDR2 FQGNSA. The V end was cut by 4 bases, the J end by 2 bases, with 11 bases between. This CDR3 has 14 amino acids. The CDR3 here is CASSSSRGNYGYTF. DNA for the CDR3: TGTGCCAGCAGCTCCTCGCGGGGAAACTATGGCTACACCTTC.

About this clone itself: Different DNA sequences within this sample yield the same CDR3. CDR3 bases: TGTGCCAGTAGTCTCAGACAGGGTAATGAAAAACTGTTTTTT. This translates into CASSLRQGNEKLFF. The gene calls are TRBV19 and TRBJ1-4; 7 bases fit TRBD1. J gave up 4 bases and V 5 bases, and 4 bases lay outside the gene matches. This CDR3 region has 14 residues. Germline CDR1 reads LNHDA; CDR2 reads SQIVND (reference sequence).

V is TRBV5-1 and J is TRBJ2-7; TRBD1 agrees at 7 bases. This CDR3 contains 15 residues. Germline V lookup: CDR1 SGHRS, CDR2 YFSETQ. The ends lost 4 bases at V and 0 bases at J; junction bases unmatched: 7. This CDR3 reads CASSPDRVSSYEQYF. The DNA for the CDR3 is TGCGCCAGCAGCCCCGACAGGGTAAGCTCCTACGAGCAGTACTTC.

The V gene is TRBV2, the J gene TRBJ2-7, with 8 bases fitting TRBD1. With 6 bases clipped from V and 3 bases from J, the junction kept 7 bases outside the gene matches. This CDR3 has 14 residues. Germline V gene data show CDR1 as SNHLY and CDR2 as FYNNEI. CDR3 nucleotides: TGTGCCAGCAGAGGACAGGGTCTAAACTACGAGCAGTACTTC. Its translation: CASRGQGLNYEQYF.

The rearrangement links TRBV28 to TRBJ1-2; D gene uncertain. There are 13 residues in the CDR3. CDR1 and CDR2 from the germline V gene are MDHEN and SYDVKM. Trimming removed 6 bases from V and 3 bases from J, with 11 bases in between. The CDR3 region is CASSSGTHYGYTF. The CDR3 DNA sequence: TGTGCCAGCAGCTCAGGAACTCACTATGGCTACACCTTC.

This clone has a handful of counts. The genes are TRBV4-2 and TRBJ2-3, with D uncertain. Trimming left V 1 base short and J 4 bases short, with 12 bases between. The CDR3 contains 15 residues. Germline V gene lookup returns CDR1 LGHNA and CDR2 YNFKEQ. The CDR3 DNA reads TGTGCCAGCAGCCAAGTTGGTAGCCGGGCAGATACGCAGTATTTT. Translating gives CASSQVGSRADTQYF.

This clone was recorded only once. The chain couples TRBV28 to TRBJ1-5; D is unclear. This CDR3 is 15 amino acids long. Germline assignment: CDR1 MDHEN and CDR2 SYDVKM. V was trimmed by 5 bases and J by 0 bases, leaving 11 bases between them. The CDR3 DNA reads TGTGCCAGCAGTCATTACCCAGATAGCAATCAGCCCCAGCATTTT. Its translation: CASSHYPDSNQPQHF.

The chain combines TRBV27 with TRBJ1-6, with 8 bases aligning to TRBD1. Germline CDR1 and CDR2: MNHEY and SMNVEV (reference sequence). CDR3 length equals 16 residues. V gave up 5 bases and J gave up 6 bases; unmatched junction bases: 9. CDR3 coding DNA: TGTGCCAGCAGTCTACCGGGACAGGAGATTAATTCACCCCTCCACTTT. This encodes CASSLPGQEINSPLHF.

Only a few counts were recorded for this clone. The J gene is TRBJ2-3, the V gene TRBV9; D possibly corresponds to TRBD2 (5 bases). The ends were cut back, 0 bases at V and 3 bases at J, with 11 bases in the middle. This CDR3 has 15 residues. Germline assignment: CDR1 SGDLS and CDR2 YYNGEE. The CDR3 is CASSVVPSTTDTQYF. CDR3 nucleotide sequence: TGTGCCAGCAGCGTAGTCCCTAGCACGACAGATACGCAGTATTTT.